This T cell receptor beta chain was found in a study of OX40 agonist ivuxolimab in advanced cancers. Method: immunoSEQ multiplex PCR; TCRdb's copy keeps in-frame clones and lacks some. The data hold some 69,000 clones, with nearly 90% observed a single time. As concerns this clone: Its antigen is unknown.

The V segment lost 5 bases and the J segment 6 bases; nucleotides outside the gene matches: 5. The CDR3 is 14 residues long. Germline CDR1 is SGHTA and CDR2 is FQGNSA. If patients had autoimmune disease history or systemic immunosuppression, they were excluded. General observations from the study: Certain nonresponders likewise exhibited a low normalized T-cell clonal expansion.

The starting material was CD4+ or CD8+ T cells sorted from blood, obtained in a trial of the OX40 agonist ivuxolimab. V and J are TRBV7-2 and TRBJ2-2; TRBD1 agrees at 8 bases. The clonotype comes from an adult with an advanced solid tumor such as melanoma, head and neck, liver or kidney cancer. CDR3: CASSPDRGPGELFF. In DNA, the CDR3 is TGTGCCAGCAGCCCAGACAGGGGCCCCGGGGAGCTGTTTTTT.